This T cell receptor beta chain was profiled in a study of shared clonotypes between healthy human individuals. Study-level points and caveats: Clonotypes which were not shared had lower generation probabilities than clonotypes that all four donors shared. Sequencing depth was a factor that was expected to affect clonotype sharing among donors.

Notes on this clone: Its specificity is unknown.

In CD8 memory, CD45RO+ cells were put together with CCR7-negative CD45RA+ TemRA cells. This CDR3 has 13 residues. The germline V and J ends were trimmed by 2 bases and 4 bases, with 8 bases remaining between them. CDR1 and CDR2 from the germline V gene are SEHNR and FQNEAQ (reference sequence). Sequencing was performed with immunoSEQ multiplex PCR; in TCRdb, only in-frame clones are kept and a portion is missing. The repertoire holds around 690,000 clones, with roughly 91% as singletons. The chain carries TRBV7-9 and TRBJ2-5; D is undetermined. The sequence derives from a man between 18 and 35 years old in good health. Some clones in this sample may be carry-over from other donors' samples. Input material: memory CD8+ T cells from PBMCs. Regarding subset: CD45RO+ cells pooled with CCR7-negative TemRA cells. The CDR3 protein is CASSLSPGETQYF. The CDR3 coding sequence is TGTGCCAGCAGCTTATCGCCAGGAGAGACCCAGTACTTC.